This TCR beta chain was sequenced during a study of radiotherapy plus CTLA-4 blockade in lung cancer. Study overall: The study recorded objective responses in less than 20% of patients and disease control in approximately 29%. Study observations and caveats: Strongest reported response predictors: early blood clone changes and post-radiation interferon-beta. Clones of tumor-derived TCRs expanded in blood after radiotherapy plus ipilimumab.

Points on this clone: Its antigen is currently unknown. Other nucleotide sequences in the sample specify the same CDR3.

The CDR3 is made up of 13 amino acids. The V gene's germline CDR1 is SGHNT and CDR2 YYREEE (reference sequence). The V gene lost 5 bases and the J gene lost 1 base, with 9 bases spanning the gap. Treatment of patients with chemo-refractory metastatic non-small-cell lung cancer consisted of focal radiation plus CTLA-4 blockade with ipilimumab. Generated by immunoSEQ multiplex PCR, the TCRdb table keeps only in-frame clones and is missing some. Of some 100,000 clones in the sample, under 85% are singletons; the top ten hold 13% to 15%. The material was peripheral blood, obtained from a patient treated with radiotherapy plus ipilimumab. V is TRBV5-4 and J is TRBJ1-2, with unresolved D. This receptor was obtained from a human donor with non-small cell lung cancer that progressed on radiotherapy plus ipilimumab. The CDR3 coding sequence is TGTGCCAGCAGTGCCGGGCTTAACTATGGCTACACCTTC. This codes for CASSAGLNYGYTF.